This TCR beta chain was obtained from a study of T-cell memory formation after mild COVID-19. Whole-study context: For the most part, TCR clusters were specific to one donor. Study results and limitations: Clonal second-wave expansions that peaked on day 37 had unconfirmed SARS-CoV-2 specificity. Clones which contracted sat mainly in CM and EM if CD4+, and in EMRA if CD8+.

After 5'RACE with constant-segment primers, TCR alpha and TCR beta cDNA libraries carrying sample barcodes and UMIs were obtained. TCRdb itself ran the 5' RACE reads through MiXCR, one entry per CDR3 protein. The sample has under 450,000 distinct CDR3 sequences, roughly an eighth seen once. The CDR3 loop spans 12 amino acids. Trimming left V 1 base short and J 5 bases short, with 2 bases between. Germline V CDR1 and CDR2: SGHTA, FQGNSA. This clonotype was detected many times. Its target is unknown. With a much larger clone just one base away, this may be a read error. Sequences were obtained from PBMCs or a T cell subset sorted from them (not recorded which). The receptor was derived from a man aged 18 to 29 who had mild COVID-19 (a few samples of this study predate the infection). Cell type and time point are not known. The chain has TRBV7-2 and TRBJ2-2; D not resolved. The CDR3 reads CASSLETGELFF. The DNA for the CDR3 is TGTGCCAGCAGCTTAGAGACCGGGGAGCTGTTTTTT.